These 14 T cell receptor beta chains were all obtained from the same sample, sequenced in a study of Ad26.COV2.S vaccination and SARS-CoV-2 variants. The data were produced by immunoSEQ multiplex PCR, yet TCRdb's version contains in-frame clones alone and is incomplete. Of approximately 140,000 clones in the sample, approximately 90% are singletons; the top ten hold 4% to 6%. Sequenced material: peripheral blood, taken after recovery from COVID-19. Receptors were obtained from a human donor who had recovered from COVID-19.

The chain joins TRBV6-2 or TRBV6-3 to TRBJ1-2, with D unclear. The CDR3 covers 16 residues. V was cut by 0 bases and J by 3 bases, with 14 bases left in between. Germline V gene sequence: CDR1 MNHEY, CDR2 SVGEGT. Here the CDR3 reads CASSYSIFLGDYGYTF. The CDR3 DNA sequence: TGTGCCAGCAGTTACTCGATTTTTTTGGGAGACTATGGCTACACCTTC.

This clone has just one count. This chain connects TRBV3-1 (or the pseudogene TRBV3-2) to TRBJ2-7, with TRBD1 identical over 11 bases. With 6 bases clipped from V and 2 bases from J, the junction kept 6 bases outside the gene matches. This CDR3 spans 15 amino acids. Germline-derived CDR1 and CDR2 are LGHDT and YNNKEL (reference sequence). The CDR3 reads CASSLGTGGTYEQYF. CDR3 sequence (DNA): TGTGCCAGCAGTTTAGGGACAGGGGGTACCTACGAGCAGTACTTC.

V usage is TRBV10-1 and J usage is TRBJ2-3; TRBD1 is a possible D gene (5 bases). The CDR3 extends over 17 amino acids. V was trimmed by 4 bases and J by 0 bases, leaving 17 bases between them. The germline gives CDR1 WNHNN, CDR2 SYGVQD (reference sequence). The DNA for the CDR3 is TGCGCCAGCAGTGGCCGGAACCAGGGTCGGAGCACAGATACGCAGTATTTT. It codes for CASSGRNQGRSTDTQYF.

The genes are TRBV21-1 and TRBJ2-7; TRBD1 was called by the table and not checked on the DNA. TRBV21-1 is recorded as a pseudogene. The CDR3 sequence is 14 residues long. This CDR3 is CASRDRGSDYEQYF. The CDR3 bases are TGTGCCAGCAGAGACAGGGGTTCGGATTACGAGCAGTACTTC.

The J gene is TRBJ2-1, the V gene TRBV2; 7 bases agree with TRBD1. V lost 11 bases to trimming and J lost 0 bases; unmatched junction nucleotides: 13. There are 16 residues in the CDR3. Germline V lookup: CDR1 SNHLY, CDR2 FYNNEI. Written as DNA, the CDR3 is TGTGCCTCAGGGACAGCGTATTCTAGCTCCTACAATGAGCAGTTCTTC. Translated, it gives CASGTAYSSSYNEQFF.

In this sample, this clone turned up a few times. The chain is built from TRBV19 and TRBJ2-7; the D gene could be TRBD1 or TRBD2 (5 bases each). V lost 3 bases and J lost 5, with 11 bases in between. This CDR3 contains 13 residues. Germline CDR1 and CDR2: LNHDA and SQIVND (reference sequence). The CDR3 reads CASSMTGRHEQYF. CDR3 DNA: TGTGCCAGTAGTATGACGGGGCGCCACGAGCAGTACTTC.

The genes are TRBV3-1 (or the pseudogene TRBV3-2) and TRBJ2-1, with D uncertain. The CDR3 totals 11 residues. V was pared by 2 bases and J by 9 bases, with 5 bases between. In germline, CDR1 is LGHDT, CDR2 YNNKEL (reference sequence). The CDR3 protein is CASSQSSEQFF. CDR3 coding DNA: TGTGCCAGCAGCCAATCATCTGAGCAGTTCTTC.

This clone has only a few counts. The V and J genes are TRBV6-5 and TRBJ2-1; 10 bases agree with TRBD1. V was clipped by 6 bases and J by 9 bases; unmatched bases: 11. The germline V gene encodes CDR1 MNHEY and CDR2 SVGAGI. The CDR3 covers 15 residues. CDR3 region: CASSPGTGAGGEQFF. CDR3 bases: TGTGCCAGCAGCCCCGGGACAGGGGCAGGGGGTGAGCAGTTCTTC.

V is TRBV30 and J is TRBJ1-1; D remains unclear. V lost 0 bases and J lost 2, with 13 bases in between. The CDR3 loop spans 15 amino acids. CDR1 GTSNPN and CDR2 SVGIG come from the germline V gene (reference sequence). As DNA, the CDR3 is TGTGCCTGGAGTGTACGGGCCGGAACAAACACTGAAGCTTTCTTT. This translates into CAWSVRAGTNTEAFF.

In its sample, this clone was seen once. The chain uses TRBV20-1 and TRBJ2-5; 9 bases agree with TRBD2. V shed 8 bases and J 4 bases; nucleotides not matched to a gene: 2. The CDR3 length is 11 residues. From germline, CDR1 is DFQATT and CDR2 SNEGSKA (reference sequence). The CDR3 protein is CSCSGGETQYF. Written as DNA, the CDR3 is TGCAGTTGTAGCGGGGGAGAGACCCAGTACTTC.

In DNA form, the CDR3 reads TGTGCCAGCCTCTTTAGGAGGGCGGGCACTGAAGCTTTCTTT. Protein product: CASLFRRAGTEAFF. This chain uses TRBV28 with TRBJ1-1; no clear D. V lost 8 bases to trimming and J lost 4 bases, with 17 bases between them. CDR1 and CDR2 (germline): MDHEN, SYDVKM. The CDR3 is 14 residues long.

This clone occurred once. The genes are TRBV13 and TRBJ1-2; TRBD1 agrees at 7 bases. Germline CDR1 reads PRHDT; CDR2 reads FYEKMQ (reference sequence). This CDR3 contains 12 residues. Trimming took 5 bases from V and 8 from J; bases not matched to a gene: 5. The CDR3 here is CASSPWTGGYTF. The DNA of the CDR3 is TGTGCCAGCAGCCCGTGGACAGGAGGCTACACCTTC.

The chain combines TRBV6-6 with TRBJ1-2; maybe TRBD1 (6 bases). CDR1 is MNHNY and CDR2 is SVGAGI in the germline V gene (reference sequence). Trimming took 6 bases from V and 4 from J, leaving 18 bases between them. The CDR3 length is 15 residues. Here the CDR3 reads CASSTGQGTFYGYTF. The CDR3 DNA reads as TGTGCCAGCAGCACAGGGCAGGGGACGTTCTATGGCTACACCTTC.

This clone was seen once. V and J are TRBV18 and TRBJ2-3, with D unclear. The CDR3 loop spans 14 amino acids. V was clipped by 4 bases and J by 1 base, with 9 bases between them. Germline CDR1 reads KGHSH; CDR2 reads LQKENI. CDR3 nucleotides: TGTGCCAGCTCACTACAAGACGGCACAGATACGCAGTATTTT. This gives the protein CASSLQDGTDTQYF.